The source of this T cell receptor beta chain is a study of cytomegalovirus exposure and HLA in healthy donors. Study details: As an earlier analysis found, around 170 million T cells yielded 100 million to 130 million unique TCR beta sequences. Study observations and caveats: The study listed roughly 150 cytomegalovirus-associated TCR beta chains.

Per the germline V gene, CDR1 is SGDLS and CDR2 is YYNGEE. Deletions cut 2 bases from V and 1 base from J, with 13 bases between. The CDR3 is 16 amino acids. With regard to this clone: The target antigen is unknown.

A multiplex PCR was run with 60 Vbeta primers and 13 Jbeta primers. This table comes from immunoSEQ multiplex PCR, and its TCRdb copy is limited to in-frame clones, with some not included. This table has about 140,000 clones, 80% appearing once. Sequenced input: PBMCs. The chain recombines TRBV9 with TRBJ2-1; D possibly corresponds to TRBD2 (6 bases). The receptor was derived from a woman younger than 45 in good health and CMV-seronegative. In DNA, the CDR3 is TGTGCCAGCAGCGTGCGTCGGGACTCATCCTACAATGAGCAGTTCTTC. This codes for CASSVRRDSSYNEQFF.